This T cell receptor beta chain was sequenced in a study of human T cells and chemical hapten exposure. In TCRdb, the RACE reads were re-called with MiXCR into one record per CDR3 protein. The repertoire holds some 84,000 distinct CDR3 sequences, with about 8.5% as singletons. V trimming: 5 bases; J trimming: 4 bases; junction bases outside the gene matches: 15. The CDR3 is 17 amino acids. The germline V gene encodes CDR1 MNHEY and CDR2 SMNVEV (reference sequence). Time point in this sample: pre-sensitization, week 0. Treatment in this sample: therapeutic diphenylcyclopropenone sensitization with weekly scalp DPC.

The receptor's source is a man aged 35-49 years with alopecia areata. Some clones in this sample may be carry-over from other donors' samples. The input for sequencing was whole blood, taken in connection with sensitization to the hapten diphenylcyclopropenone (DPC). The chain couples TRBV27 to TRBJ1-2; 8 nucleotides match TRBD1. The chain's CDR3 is CASSPRGRVSYGYGYTF. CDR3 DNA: TGTGCCAGCAGTCCCAGGGGGCGGGTTTCCTACGGCTATGGCTACACCTTC.